This T cell receptor beta chain appears in the sequencing data of a study of cytomegalovirus exposure and HLA in healthy donors (dated 2017 in TCRdb). Notes on the research overall: According to a later analysis, the approximately 130 validation repertoires were produced on the same platform as the approximately 600 repertoires of the first cohort. Along with the roughly 670-subject first cohort, a separate validation cohort of over a hundred different subjects was used. The study aimed to test whether cataloging public T cell receptors could reveal signatures of past pathogen exposure. The study combined high-throughput TCR immunosequencing, statistical association of individual TCRs with disease status, and machine learning to predict cytomegalovirus infection status. General study outcomes and caveats: Three of the identified cytomegalovirus-associated TCR beta chains were confirmed in vitro to be specific for cytomegalovirus antigens. A total of 150 to 200 TCR beta chains were listed by the study as associated with cytomegalovirus. A later analysis lacked HLA typing for the validation cohort, so it scored co-occurrence in that cohort across all 130 or so repertoires. A later analysis found that TCRs clustered in the first cohort also tended to co-occur in the roughly 120 validation repertoires, with 94% of cluster scores above 0. The authors suggested that the approach could potentially be generalized to other disease states and immunological phenotypes. In both the original and validation cohorts, the classifier was reported to diagnose cytomegalovirus status with high specificity and sensitivity. Most TCR sequences were observed very rarely across donors, whereas some public TCRs were present in many individuals.

CDR1 and CDR2 are read off the germline V gene as SQVTM and ANQGSEA. The V end gives up 4 bases and the J end 3 bases, leaving 3 bases in the junction not matched to a gene. The CDR3 spans 13 residues, from the cysteine through the phenylalanine. This entry keeps only the CDR3 DNA: 39 bases, framed from base 1. Library preparation employed the immunoSEQ multiplex PCR assay. As for how the authors treated the data: To diagnose cytomegalovirus status from the catalog of TCR beta chain sequences, a statistical classification framework was built. The immuneACCESS repertoire file appears here via TCRdb, limited to in-frame rearrangements. These files lack a portion of the clones; in checked studies, under half of the deficit traces to unresolved V genes, and the cause of the others is not known. That table supplies the V and J calls and clone size; D and trimming were determined from the DNA. This sample comprises 150,000 to 200,000 clones, more than 80% of them detected only once. Approximately 2.9% of the sample lies in the top ten.

The donors belonged to the validation cohort of about 120 subjects, which was separate from the roughly 670-subject first cohort. With regard to this clone: Which antigen it targets is not known. Per-base quality was not reported, and no clone a single base away is much larger than it.

Sequenced material: PBMCs. The chain employs TRBV29-1 and TRBJ2-1, with 7 bases aligning to TRBD2. The clonotype originates from a woman between 18 and 30 years old in good health and CMV-seropositive. The CDR3 sequence is CSVGLAFYNEQFF. The nucleotide sequence is given as TGCAGCGTTGGACTAGCTTTCTACAATGAGCAGTTCTTC.